One and the same sample provided the 4 T cell receptor beta chains below, sequenced in a study of blood T cell repertoires in COVID-19. Libraries were prepared by immunoSEQ multiplex PCR; TCRdb keeps only in-frame clonotypes and omits some of them. Of about 140,000 clones in the sample, around 87% were seen once. Material for sequencing was PBMCs or T cells enriched from blood (not recorded which). Receptors originate from a man between 60 and 75 years old who had recovered from COVID-19.

The chain recombines TRBV5-1 with TRBJ2-1; D perhaps matches TRBD1 (5 bases). Germline V gene sequence: CDR1 SGHRS, CDR2 YFSETQ. This CDR3 has 14 residues. V shed 0 bases and J shed 6 bases, with 10 bases lying between them. The CDR3 loop reads CASSLEQVSNEQFF. CDR3 coding DNA: TGCGCCAGCAGCTTGGAACAGGTTAGCAATGAGCAGTTCTTC. Full variable domain (missing parts from reference TRBV5-1 and TRBJ2-1): KAGVTQTPRYLIKTRGQQVTLSCSPISGHRSVSWYQQTPGQGLQFLFEYFSETQRNKGNFPGRFSGRQFSNSRSEMNVSTLELGDSALYLCASSLEQVSNEQFFGPGTRLTVL.

This chain joins TRBV2 and TRBJ1-2; 8 bases are shared with TRBD1. This CDR3 has 13 residues. V dropped 7 bases and J dropped 6; count of bases not matched to a gene: 7. CDR1 and CDR2 from the germline V gene are SNHLY and FYNNEI. The CDR3 nucleotides read TGTGCCAGCAACATGGACAGGGAGGATGGCTACACCTTC. It specifies CASNMDREDGYTF.

This clone was seen a few times. The chain combines TRBV15 with TRBJ1-5; D gene unclear. This CDR3 is 12 amino acids long. The germline V and J ends were trimmed by 0 bases and 5 bases, with 2 bases remaining between them. Germline assignment: CDR1 LNHNV and CDR2 YYDKDF (reference sequence). The CDR3 DNA follows: TGTGCCACCAGCAGAGACTATCAGCCCCAGCATTTT. Residues: CATSRDYQPQHF.

The V gene is TRBV7-8, the J gene TRBJ1-4, with unresolved D. The CDR3 runs 13 residues. The V and J ends lost 5 bases and 7 bases respectively, with 11 bases between them. Germline V gives CDR1 SGHVS, CDR2 FQNEAQ. CDR3 amino acids: CASSPLSLEKLFF. As DNA, the CDR3 is TGTGCCAGCAGCCCCCTGTCCCTTGAAAAACTGTTTTTT.